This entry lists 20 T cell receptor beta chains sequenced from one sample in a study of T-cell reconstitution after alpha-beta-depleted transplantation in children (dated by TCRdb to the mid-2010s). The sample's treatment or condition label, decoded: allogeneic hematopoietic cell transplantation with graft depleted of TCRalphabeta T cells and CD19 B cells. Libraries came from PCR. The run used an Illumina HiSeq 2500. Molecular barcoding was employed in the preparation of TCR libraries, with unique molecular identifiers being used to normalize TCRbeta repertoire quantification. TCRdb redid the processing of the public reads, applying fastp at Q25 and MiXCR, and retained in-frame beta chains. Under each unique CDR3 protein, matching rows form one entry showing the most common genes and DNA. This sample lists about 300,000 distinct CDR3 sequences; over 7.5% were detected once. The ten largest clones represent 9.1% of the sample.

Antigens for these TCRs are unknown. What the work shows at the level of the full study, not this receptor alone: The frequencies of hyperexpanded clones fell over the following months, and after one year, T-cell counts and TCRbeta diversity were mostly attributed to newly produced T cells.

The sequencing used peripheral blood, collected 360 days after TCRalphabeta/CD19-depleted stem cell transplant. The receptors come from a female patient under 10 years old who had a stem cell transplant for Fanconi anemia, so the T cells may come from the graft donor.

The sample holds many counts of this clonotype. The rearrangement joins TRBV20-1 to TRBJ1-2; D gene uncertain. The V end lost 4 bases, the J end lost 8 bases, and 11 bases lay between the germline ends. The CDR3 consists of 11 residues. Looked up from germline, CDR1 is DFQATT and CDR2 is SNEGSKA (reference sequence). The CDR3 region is CSATTAYGYTF. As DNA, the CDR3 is TGCAGTGCTACCACAGCTTACGGCTACACCTTC.

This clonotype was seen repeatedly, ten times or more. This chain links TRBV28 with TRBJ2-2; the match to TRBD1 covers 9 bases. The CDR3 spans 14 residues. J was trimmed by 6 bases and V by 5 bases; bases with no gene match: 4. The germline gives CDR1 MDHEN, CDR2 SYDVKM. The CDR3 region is CASSRQGGPGELFF. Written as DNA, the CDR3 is TGTGCCAGCAGTCGACAGGGGGGGCCCGGGGAGCTGTTTTTT.

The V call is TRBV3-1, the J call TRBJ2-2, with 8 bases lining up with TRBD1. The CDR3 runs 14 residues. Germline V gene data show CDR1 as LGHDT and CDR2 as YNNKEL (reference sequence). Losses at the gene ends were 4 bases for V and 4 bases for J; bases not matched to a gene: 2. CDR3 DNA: TGTGCCAGCAGCCGGCAGGGGGCCACCGGGGAGCTGTTTTTT. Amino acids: CASSRQGATGELFF.

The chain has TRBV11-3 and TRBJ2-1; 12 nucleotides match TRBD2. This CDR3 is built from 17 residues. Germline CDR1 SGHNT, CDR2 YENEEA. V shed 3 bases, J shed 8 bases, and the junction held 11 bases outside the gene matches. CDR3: CASSFSRDASGRDEQFF. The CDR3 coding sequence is TGTGCCAGCAGCTTTTCCAGGGATGCTAGCGGGAGGGATGAGCAGTTCTTC.

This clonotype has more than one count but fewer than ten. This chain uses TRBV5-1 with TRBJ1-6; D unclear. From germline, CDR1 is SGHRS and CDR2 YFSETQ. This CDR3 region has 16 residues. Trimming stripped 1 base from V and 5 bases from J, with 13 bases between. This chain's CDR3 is CASSLSTAKNNSPLHF. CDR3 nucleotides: TGCGCCAGCAGCTTGAGTACAGCGAAAAATAATTCACCCCTCCACTTT. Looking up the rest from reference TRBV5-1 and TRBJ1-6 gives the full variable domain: KAGVTQTPRYLIKTRGQQVTLSCSPISGHRSVSWYQQTPGQGLQFLFEYFSETQRNKGNFPGRFSGRQFSNSRSEMNVSTLELGDSALYLCASSLSTAKNNSPLHFGNGTRLTVT.

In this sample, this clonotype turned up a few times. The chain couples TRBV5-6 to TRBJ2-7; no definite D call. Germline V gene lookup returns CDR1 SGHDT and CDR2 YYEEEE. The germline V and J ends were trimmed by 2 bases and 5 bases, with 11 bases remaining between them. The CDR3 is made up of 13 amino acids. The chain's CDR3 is CASSFYSGDEQYF. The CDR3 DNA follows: TGTGCCAGCAGCTTCTATTCAGGTGACGAGCAGTACTTC.

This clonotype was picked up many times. The CDR3 DNA reads as TGCAGTGCTAGCCTAGCGGCACTAAAGGGAGAGACCCAGTACTTC. Its translation is CSASLAALKGETQYF. This chain joins TRBV20-1 and TRBJ2-5, with 7 bases matching TRBD2. V shed 3 bases and J 4 bases; nucleotides not matched to a gene: 11. Germline V gene data show CDR1 as DFQATT and CDR2 as SNEGSKA (reference sequence). This CDR3 region has 15 residues.

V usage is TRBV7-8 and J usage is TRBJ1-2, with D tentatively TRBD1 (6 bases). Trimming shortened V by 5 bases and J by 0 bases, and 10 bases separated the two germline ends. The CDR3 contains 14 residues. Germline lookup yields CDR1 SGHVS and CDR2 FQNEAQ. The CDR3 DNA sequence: TGTGCCAGCAGCACCAACAGGGCTAACTATGGCTACACCTTC. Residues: CASSTNRANYGYTF.

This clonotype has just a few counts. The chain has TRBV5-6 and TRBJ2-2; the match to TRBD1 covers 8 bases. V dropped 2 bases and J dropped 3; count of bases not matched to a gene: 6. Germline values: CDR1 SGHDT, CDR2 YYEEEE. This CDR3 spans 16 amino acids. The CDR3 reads CASSFDRGSDTGELFF. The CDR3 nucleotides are TGTGCCAGCAGCTTTGACAGGGGATCGGACACCGGGGAGCTGTTTTTT.

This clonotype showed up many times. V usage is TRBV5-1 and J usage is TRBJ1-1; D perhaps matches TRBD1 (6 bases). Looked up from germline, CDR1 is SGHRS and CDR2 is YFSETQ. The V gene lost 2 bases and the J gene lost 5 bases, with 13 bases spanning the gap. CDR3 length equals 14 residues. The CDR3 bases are TGCGCCAGCAGCTTCCACAGGGTGCGGACTGAAGCTTTCTTT. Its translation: CASSFHRVRTEAFF.

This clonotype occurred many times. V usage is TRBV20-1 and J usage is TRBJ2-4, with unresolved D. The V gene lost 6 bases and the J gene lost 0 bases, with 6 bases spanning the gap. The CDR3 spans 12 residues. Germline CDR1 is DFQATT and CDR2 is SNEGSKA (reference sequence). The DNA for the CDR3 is TGCAGTGCCTATCTAGCCAAAAACATTCAGTACTTC. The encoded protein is CSAYLAKNIQYF.

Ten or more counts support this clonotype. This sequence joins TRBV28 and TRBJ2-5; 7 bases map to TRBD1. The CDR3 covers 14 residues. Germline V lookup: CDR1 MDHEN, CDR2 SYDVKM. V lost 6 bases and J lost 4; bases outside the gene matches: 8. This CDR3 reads CASSLPTGSETQYF. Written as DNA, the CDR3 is TGTGCCAGCAGCCTACCGACAGGGTCAGAGACCCAGTACTTC.

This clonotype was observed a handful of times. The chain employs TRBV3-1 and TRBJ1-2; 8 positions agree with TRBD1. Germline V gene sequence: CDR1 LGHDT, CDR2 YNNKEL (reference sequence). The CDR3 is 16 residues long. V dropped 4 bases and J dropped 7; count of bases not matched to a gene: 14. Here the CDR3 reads CASSPEPTGGMSGYTF. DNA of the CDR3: TGTGCCAGCAGCCCCGAACCCACAGGGGGAATGTCTGGCTACACCTTC.

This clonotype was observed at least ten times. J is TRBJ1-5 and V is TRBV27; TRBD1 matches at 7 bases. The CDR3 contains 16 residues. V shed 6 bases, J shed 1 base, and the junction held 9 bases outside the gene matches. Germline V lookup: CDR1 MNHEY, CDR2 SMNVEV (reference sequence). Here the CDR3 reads CASRSGGLPSNQPQHF. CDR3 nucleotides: TGTGCCAGCAGATCAGGGGGTCTACCGAGCAATCAGCCCCAGCATTTT.

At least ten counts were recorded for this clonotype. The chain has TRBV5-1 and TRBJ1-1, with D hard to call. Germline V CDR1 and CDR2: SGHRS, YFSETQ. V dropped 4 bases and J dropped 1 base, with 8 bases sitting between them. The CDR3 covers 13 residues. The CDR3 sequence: CASSRFGNTEAFF. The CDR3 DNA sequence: TGCGCCAGCAGCCGGTTTGGGAACACTGAAGCTTTCTTT.

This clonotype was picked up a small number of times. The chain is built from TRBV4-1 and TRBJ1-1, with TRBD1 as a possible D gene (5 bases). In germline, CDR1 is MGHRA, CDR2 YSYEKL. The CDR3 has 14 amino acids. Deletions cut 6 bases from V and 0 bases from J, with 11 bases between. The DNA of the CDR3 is TGCGCCAGCAGACTGGACATCATGAACACTGAAGCTTTCTTT. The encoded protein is CASRLDIMNTEAFF.

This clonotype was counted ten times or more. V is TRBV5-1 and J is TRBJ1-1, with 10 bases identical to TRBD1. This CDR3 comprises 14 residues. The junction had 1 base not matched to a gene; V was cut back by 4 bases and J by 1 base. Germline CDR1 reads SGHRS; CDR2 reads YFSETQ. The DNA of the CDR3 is TGCGCCAGCAGCAGGGACAGGGGGAACACTGAAGCTTTCTTT. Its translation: CASSRDRGNTEAFF.

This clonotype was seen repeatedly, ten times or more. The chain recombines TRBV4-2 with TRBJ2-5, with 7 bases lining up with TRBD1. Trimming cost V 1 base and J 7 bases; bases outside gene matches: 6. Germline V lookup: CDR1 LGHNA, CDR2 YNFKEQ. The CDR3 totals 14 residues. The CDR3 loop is CASSQAQGVGTQYF. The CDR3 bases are TGTGCCAGCAGCCAAGCTCAGGGGGTTGGGACCCAGTACTTC.

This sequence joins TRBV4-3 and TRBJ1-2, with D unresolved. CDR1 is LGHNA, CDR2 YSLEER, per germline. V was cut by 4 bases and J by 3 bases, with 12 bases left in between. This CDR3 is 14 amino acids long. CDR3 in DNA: TGCGCCAGCAGCCCCCTACTCCATGACTATGGCTACACCTTC. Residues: CASSPLLHDYGYTF.

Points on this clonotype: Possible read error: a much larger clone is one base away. The CDR3 region has the DNA TGTGCCACCAGCAGGAGGTCCCTGCAAGAGACCCGGTACTTC. Translation gives CATSRRSLQETRYF. The chain has TRBV15 and TRBJ2-5, with D unresolved. The CDR3 length is 14 residues. Germline V CDR1 and CDR2: LNHNV, YYDKDF (reference sequence).